Here is one T cell receptor (beta chain) with its context. The antigen is unknown. These data belong to a study of T cell repertoires in cytomegalovirus infection. In the study overall: Public signatures in TCR beta pointed to CMV infection and matching HLA type.

Study-level results: Predominance within the ex vivo response was attributable to HLA-C-restricted CMV-specific TCR beta clonotypes. Cumulative public TCR beta family frequency identified carriers of CMV plus the relevant HLA.

The CDR3 covers 15 residues. Per germline, CDR1 MNHEY and CDR2 SVGEGT. The V gene end was trimmed by 5 bases and the J gene end by 7 bases; junction bases not matched to a gene: 9. TCRdb reanalysed the reads using MiXCR and keeps one entry per CDR3 protein. The sample consists of just under 500,000 distinct CDR3 sequences, 25% to 35% of them appearing once. Sequencing used cultured PBMCs, obtained from culture after CMV antigen stimulation. The V call is TRBV6-2 or TRBV6-3, the J call TRBJ1-5; 9 positions match TRBD1. The TCR was taken from a human donor in good health (CMV status not recorded). Some clones in this sample may be carry-over from other donors' samples. This CDR3 reads CASSHPDRGYQPQHF. DNA for the CDR3: TGTGCCAGCAGTCACCCGGACAGGGGATACCAGCCCCAGCATTTT.